Sequencing of this T cell receptor (beta chain) was carried out in a study of OX40 agonist ivuxolimab in advanced cancers. About the investigation overall: The costimulatory receptor OX40 (CD134) was targeted by ivuxolimab, a fully human IgG2 agonistic monoclonal antibody. Intravenous ivuxolimab was administered to patients every 2 weeks at six dose levels: 0.01, 0.1, 0.3, 1.5, 3 and 10 mg/kg. Among the approximately 54 dose-escalation patients, approximately 20 had hepatocellular carcinoma, roughly 15 melanoma, 9 renal cell carcinoma and 9 head and neck cancer. In the dose-escalation cohort, 82.7% of patients were male, and the mean age was about 55 years, with a range of about 20 to 90. Prior anti-PD-1, anti-PD-L1 or anti-CTLA-4 therapy was permitted, and checkpoint inhibitors had been received by roughly 42% of dose-escalation patients. Three dose-escalation patients achieved partial responses, one with hepatocellular carcinoma and two with cutaneous melanoma. The purpose of peripheral TCRbeta sequencing was to test whether ivuxolimab changed TCR sequence diversity and led to clonal T-cell expansion. The paper reports the monotherapy dose-escalation portion (N of about 50 patients) of the phase I ivuxolimab trial.

Worth noting for this clone: The target of this receptor is not known. The record has no base qualities; no much larger clone is one base away.

Patients with a history of autoimmune disease or receiving systemic immunosuppression were excluded from the trial. Peripheral blood for TCR sequencing was collected from all dose cohorts at baseline, on cycle 4 day 1, and on cycle 7 day 1. The samples were drawn from a first-in-human, open-label, multicenter phase I dose-escalation trial of ivuxolimab. Adults with locally advanced or metastatic melanoma, renal cell carcinoma, hepatocellular carcinoma or head and neck squamous cell carcinoma were enrolled in the trial. CD4+ and CD8+ T cells were sorted separately from peripheral blood before TCR sequencing. For sequencing of the TCRbeta CDR3 region, genomic DNA was extracted from the sorted cells. The immunoSEQ Assay was used to sequence the TCRbeta CDR3 regions. Drawn from immuneACCESS, this table holds only the in-frame rearrangements with V and J called that TCRdb kept. Clones are partly lost; checked studies trace under half to an unresolved V gene and leave the rest unexplained. For this sample the table gives some 95,000 clones, of which around 85% were detected only once. Around 0.82% of the sample lies in the top ten.

V is clipped by 5 bases and J by 8 bases, and the sequence between their germline boundaries is 10 bases long. The CDR1 and CDR2 encoded by the germline V gene are MDHEN and SYDVKM. Including the terminal cysteine and phenylalanine, the CDR3 comprises 12 residues. Kept here is only the CDR3 DNA, which spans 36 bases and is read in frame from base 1. Findings and caveats that apply to the study as a whole: In the 0.1-3.0 mg/kg groups, partial responders were among the patients with the lowest normalized peripheral clonal expansion, particularly in CD8+ T cells. Clonal expansion of both CD4+ and CD8+ blood T cells was observed from baseline to week 6 at doses 0.1 to 3.0 mg/kg. After ivuxolimab, expanded clones were on average more numerous among CD8+ T cells than among CD4+ T cells. Low levels of normalized T-cell clonal expansion were also seen in some nonresponding patients. The antigen specificity of the clonally expanded peripheral T cells was not determined.

The source was CD4+ or CD8+ T cells sorted from blood, collected in a trial of the OX40 agonist ivuxolimab. The sequence links TRBV28 to TRBJ2-1, with the D segment possibly TRBD1 or TRBD2, each aligning over 5 bases. The receptor comes from an adult with an advanced solid tumor such as melanoma, head and neck, liver or kidney cancer. The CDR3 protein sequence reads: CASSERGDEQFF. The sequence in DNA is TGTGCCAGCAGTGAGAGGGGAGATGAGCAGTTCTTC.